The clone carrying this T cell receptor beta chain showed up many times. Its antigen is unknown. Amplification of TCR beta CDR3 regions used RNA as the template. With the HTBI primer set, the TCR CDR3 went through a first round of RT-PCR. MiXCR, applied by TCRdb to the multiplex PCR reads, yields one record per CDR3 protein. This sample carries 650,000 to 700,000 distinct CDR3 sequences, around 16% of them seen once, and the ten largest clones take around 15%. The sample belongs to a study of T cells in Graves' hyperthyroidism and ophthalmopathy. Study-wide points: Blood also carried most thyroid clonotypes expanded above 0.001. Separation of ophthalmopathy from stable hyperthyroidism was achieved by a 13 V-J model.

Sequencing was carried out using blood. This TCR came from a man in his forties or fifties with Graves' hyperthyroidism.

In DNA, the CDR3 is TGTGCCAGCAGTGAGCCGTTTCTAGCGGGAGGTGTCAATGAGCAGTTCTTC. Residues: CASSEPFLAGGVNEQFF. The rearrangement uses TRBV6-1 and TRBJ2-1, with TRBD2 identical over 11 bases. The CDR3 contains 17 residues. The V and J ends lost 3 bases and 6 bases, in that order; junction bases with no gene match: 10. Germline loops: CDR1 MNHNS, CDR2 SASEGT.